This TCR beta chain was sequenced in a study of blood T cell repertoires in COVID-19. On the study more broadly: T cells, B-cell-depleted T cells, or PBMCs provided the cDNA or gDNA that served as material.

Source study methods: Nucleated cell number was recorded as an estimate derived from reference gene primer amplification. The repertoire was sequenced with immunoSEQ multiplex PCR; TCRdb's copy has only in-frame clones and lacks some. The V and J calls and clone size are taken from that table; D and trimming were inferred from the DNA. The sample holds 400,000 to 500,000 clones; roughly 85% are singletons and the top ten take over 1.3%. The sample comprised peripheral blood. The receptor's source is a woman aged 30 to 39 with active or convalescent COVID-19.

The CDR3 bases are TGTGCCAGCACGGGACAACTCGACTACGAGCAGTACTTC. This translates into CASTGQLDYEQYF. The rearrangement joins TRBV6-5 to TRBJ2-7, with D possibly being TRBD1 (6 bases). Germline CDR1 is MNHEY and CDR2 is SVGAGI. CDR3 size: 13 residues. V was pared by 7 bases and J by 3 bases, with 13 bases between.